This is a list of T cell receptor beta chains from one sample in a study of T cells expressing NK-cell markers. Using the 5' RACE reads, TCRdb records one entry per CDR3 protein without DNA. The listing contains 400,000 or so distinct CDR3 sequences. The sample was blood T cells: a sorted CD56 or NKG2C T cell subset, CD4+ or CD8+ T cells, or bulk PBMC T cells (not recorded which). These receptors were taken from a woman aged 45-65 years in good health. The CDR3 runs from the conserved cysteine through the conserved F or W.

j_call v_call cdr3_aa
TRBJ2-1 TRBV20-1 CSASRGAGGWGSYNEQFF
TRBJ2-5 TRBV6-2/TRBV6-3 CASSYAGQETQYF
TRBJ2-1 TRBV20-1 CSVDTHNEQFF
TRBJ2-7 TRBV9 CASSPERSILYEQYF
TRBJ1-5 TRBV19 CASWATGGNQPQHF
TRBJ1-6 TRBV9 CASSVGQNPRPLHF
TRBJ2-6 TRBV6-6 CASSSLGANVLTF
TRBJ1-2 TRBV7-6 CASSSSAGGVYGYTF
TRBJ2-2 TRBV7-9 CASSPQDYANTGELFF
TRBJ1-6 TRBV12-3/TRBV12-4 CASSLEGVGSPLHF
TRBJ2-7 TRBV29-1 CSGGLGAYEQYF
TRBJ2-5 TRBV24-1 CATSDVTTPKETQYF
TRBJ2-2 TRBV6-5 CASSYFTSGRANTGELFF
TRBJ2-2 TRBV5-5 CASSIGGNTGELFF
TRBJ2-5 TRBV10-3 CAISAGLIGETQYF
TRBJ2-1 TRBV5-8 CASSLGPDYAHEQFF
TRBJ1-6 TRBV20-1 CSAYLLGQENSPLHF
TRBJ2-2 TRBV27 CASSFLASGELFF
TRBJ2-2 TRBV4-1 CASSQDGAVNTGELFF
TRBJ2-5 TRBV19 CASSIEETQYF
TRBJ2-1 TRBV5-1 CASSPKKYNEQFF
TRBJ2-1 TRBV12-3/TRBV12-4 CASSLTSGRDNEQFF
TRBJ2-7 TRBV20-1 CSAVGTSGSSGEQYF
TRBJ1-5 TRBV7-2 CASSSLGKGDQPQHF
TRBJ2-1 TRBV10-2 CASTALAGGSYNEQFF
TRBJ2-7 TRBV7-8 CASSPSGESYEQYF
TRBJ1-4 TRBV15 CATSRDRRINEKLFF
TRBJ2-6 TRBV5-5 CASSSNRVSGANVLTF
TRBJ1-2 TRBV18 CASSPLKQDGYTF